Presented here are 17 T cell receptor beta chains from one specimen sequenced in a study of blood T cell repertoires in COVID-19. Profiling relied on immunoSEQ multiplex PCR, and the TCRdb table lists in-frame clones only, not all of them. Of 40,000 to 50,000 clones in the sample, 70% to 90% were seen once. The sample consisted of PBMCs or T cells enriched from blood (not recorded which). These receptors all come from a woman between 45 and 65 years old who had recovered from COVID-19.

The chain joins TRBV28 to TRBJ1-5, with 9 bases that match TRBD1. The CDR3 runs 16 residues. With 1 base clipped from V and 7 bases from J, the junction kept 8 bases outside the gene matches. The germline gives CDR1 MDHEN, CDR2 SYDVKM. The CDR3 sequence is CASSLLRDRENQPQHF. In DNA, the CDR3 is TGTGCCAGCAGTTTATTGCGGGACAGGGAAAACCAGCCCCAGCATTTT.

The CDR3 loop is CASSLDGQGYSPLHF. CDR3 nucleotide sequence: TGTGCCAGCAGCTTAGACGGACAGGGCTATTCACCCCTCCACTTT. The chain is built from TRBV7-2 and TRBJ1-6, with TRBD1 matching over 8 bases. Looked up from germline, CDR1 is SGHTA and CDR2 is FQGNSA. This CDR3 has 15 amino acids. The J segment lost 8 bases and the V segment lost 1 base, leaving 4 bases of the junction unmatched.

The CDR3: CASSIPGTGSYNEQFF. For the CDR3, the DNA is TGTGCCAGCAGCATCCCCGGGACAGGCTCCTACAATGAGCAGTTCTTC. The rearrangement uses TRBV27 and TRBJ2-1; 8 positions match TRBD1. Germline CDR1 MNHEY, CDR2 SMNVEV (reference sequence). V shed 6 bases and J 0 bases; nucleotides not matched to a gene: 7. This CDR3 spans 16 amino acids.

The rearrangement joins TRBV5-1 to TRBJ1-4, with D uncertain. Germline V lookup: CDR1 SGHRS, CDR2 YFSETQ. Trimming took off 0 bases at V and 0 bases at J, with 3 bases between the two ends. The CDR3 is 14 residues long. The CDR3 DNA is TGCGCCAGCAGCTTGGCTACAACTAATGAAAAACTGTTTTTT. Amino acid sequence: CASSLATTNEKLFF.

The chain is built from TRBV5-1 and TRBJ2-5; 9 bases map to TRBD2. The CDR3 covers 16 residues. The V and J ends lost 2 bases and 4 bases, in that order; junction bases with no gene match: 9. CDR1 and CDR2 (germline): SGHRS, YFSETQ. The CDR3 DNA sequence: TGCGCCAGCAGCTTCGGAGCGGGAGGTTTAGGAGAGACCCAGTACTTC. Its translation: CASSFGAGGLGETQYF.

This rearrangement joins TRBV7-9 to TRBJ2-5; 7 nucleotides align to TRBD2. This CDR3 has 14 residues. V was pared by 8 bases and J by 5 bases, with 11 bases of the junction left unmatched. Germline V CDR1 and CDR2: SEHNR, FQNEAQ (reference sequence). CDR3 coding DNA: TGTGCCAGCCGCCCATTTGGGGGGGATGAGACCCAGTACTTC. This codes for CASRPFGGDETQYF.

The chain couples TRBV18 to TRBJ1-1; D is unclear. The V end was cut by 0 bases, the J end by 0 bases, with 8 bases between. The CDR3 has 15 residues. The germline CDR1 and CDR2 sequences are KGHSH and LQKENI. The CDR3 reads CASSPPALVNTEAFF. In DNA form, the CDR3 reads TGTGCCAGCTCACCACCGGCTTTGGTGAACACTGAAGCTTTCTTT.

The chain uses TRBV3-1 (or the pseudogene TRBV3-2) and TRBJ2-3, with TRBD2 matching 10 bases. J lost 14 bases, V lost 4 bases, and 6 bases had no gene match. Per germline, CDR1 LGHDT and CDR2 YNNKEL (reference sequence). CDR3 size: 12 residues. The CDR3 bases are TGTGCCAGCAGCCCAGCGGGAGGGTTTCCGTATTTT. Translating gives CASSPAGGFPYF.

The chain links TRBV5-1 to TRBJ2-3; D unclear. In germline, CDR1 is SGHRS, CDR2 YFSETQ. There are 14 residues in the CDR3. V was trimmed by 4 bases and J by 0 bases, leaving 9 bases between them. This CDR3 is CASSPPTSTDTQYF. Written as DNA, the CDR3 is TGCGCCAGCAGCCCCCCGACTAGCACAGATACGCAGTATTTT. Using reference TRBV5-1 and TRBJ2-3 for the parts outside the CDR3, the full variable domain is KAGVTQTPRYLIKTRGQQVTLSCSPISGHRSVSWYQQTPGQGLQFLFEYFSETQRNKGNFPGRFSGRQFSNSRSEMNVSTLELGDSALYLCASSPPTSTDTQYFGPGTRLTVL.

The chain has TRBV28 and TRBJ2-7, with 11 bases lining up with TRBD1. Germline CDR1 and CDR2: MDHEN and SYDVKM. The CDR3 extends over 15 amino acids. Trimming took 4 bases from V and 4 from J; bases not matched to a gene: 6. CDR3 DNA: TGTGCCAGCAGTTCCCTGGGACAGGGGGATTACGAGCAGTACTTC. Translation gives CASSSLGQGDYEQYF.

The chain combines TRBV7-8 with TRBJ1-2; D perhaps matches TRBD1 (6 bases). Looked up from germline, CDR1 is SGHVS and CDR2 is FQNEAQ. V gave up 1 base and J gave up 3 bases, with 18 bases separating them. The CDR3 runs to 17 residues. CDR3 region: CASSLGLSTGNYYGYTF. DNA for the CDR3: TGTGCCAGCAGCTTAGGTCTTTCGACAGGAAACTACTATGGCTACACCTTC.

CDR3 in DNA: TGTGCCAGTAGTATTCGGGGGGGGACCGGGGAGCTGTTTTTT. Translating it yields CASSIRGGTGELFF. The chain carries TRBV19 and TRBJ2-2; 8 nucleotides agree with TRBD2. V was clipped by 3 bases and J by 5 bases; unmatched bases: 2. The CDR3 is 14 amino acids. Germline V gives CDR1 LNHDA, CDR2 SQIVND (reference sequence).

The CDR3 DNA follows: TGTGCCAGCCGTCCGGGACAGAACACCGGGGAGCTGTTTTTT. Translated, it gives CASRPGQNTGELFF. The chain recombines TRBV18 with TRBJ2-2, with D perhaps TRBD1 (6 bases). The CDR3 is made up of 14 amino acids. Germline CDR1 KGHSH, CDR2 LQKENI. V was shortened by 8 bases and J by 1 base, with 11 bases between the two germline ends.

The chain recombines TRBV5-1 with TRBJ1-5, with D possibly TRBD1 on 5 matching bases. Trimming stripped 0 bases from V and 4 bases from J, with 11 bases between. Germline CDR1 and CDR2: SGHRS and YFSETQ. The CDR3 covers 15 residues. The CDR3 reads CASSLGGGINQPQHF. Written as DNA, the CDR3 is TGCGCCAGCAGCTTGGGTGGGGGGATAAATCAGCCCCAGCATTTT.

The gene calls are TRBV30 and TRBJ2-6; 8 nucleotides line up with TRBD1. This CDR3 comprises 17 residues. J gave up 0 bases and V 3 bases, and 7 bases lay outside the gene matches. The germline CDR1 and CDR2 sequences are GTSNPN and SVGIG (reference sequence). CDR3 sequence: CAWSPGQAFSGANVLTF. The CDR3 bases are TGTGCCTGGAGCCCGGGACAGGCGTTCTCTGGGGCCAACGTCCTGACTTTC. Full variable domain (missing parts from reference TRBV30 and TRBJ2-6): SQTIHQWPATLVQPVGSPLSLECTVEGTSNPNLYWYRQAAGRGLQLLFYSVGIGQISSEVPQNLSASRPQDRQFILSSKKLLLSDSGFYLCAWSPGQAFSGANVLTFGAGSRLTVL.

This chain links TRBV6-2 or TRBV6-3 with TRBJ1-1; possible D gene TRBD1, 6 bases. The V gene lost 4 bases and the J gene lost 4 bases, with 13 bases spanning the gap. The CDR3 sequence is 14 residues long. Germline V gives CDR1 MNHEY, CDR2 SVGEGT. CDR3 nucleotide sequence: TGTGCCAGCAGTTCGAACAGGGATGGCACTGAAGCTTTCTTT. Amino acid sequence: CASSSNRDGTEAFF.

J is TRBJ2-1 and V is TRBV28; 14 bases match TRBD2. The V gene's germline CDR1 is MDHEN and CDR2 SYDVKM. V dropped 7 bases and J dropped 3; count of bases not matched to a gene: 17. This CDR3 is built from 20 residues. DNA for the CDR3: TGTGCCAGCACATTCACCCCCGGGACTAGCGGGAGAGGTCGCTACAATGAGCAGTTCTTC. As protein: CASTFTPGTSGRGRYNEQFF.